This record looks at one TCR beta chain sequence and its context. Its binding antigen is unknown. Base qualities are not recorded, but no much larger clone differs from it by a single base. The roughly 39 donors, aged 6 to 90 years, were systemically healthy Caucasian individuals from Russia. Ten milliliters of peripheral blood were drawn from each donor into EDTA-treated Vacutainer tubes. Ficoll-Paque density-gradient centrifugation was used to isolate PBMCs, with at least 6.5 million per sample. Trizol reagent was used to extract total RNA from PBMCs, with at least 6 micrograms per sample. The percentages of naive CD45RAhigh/CD27high T cells were determined by flow cytometry on a PBMC aliquot from every donor. The library relied on 5' RACE. Instrument used: Illumina HiSeq 2500. The second PCR ran for about 7 to 11 cycles and used a J-beta primer mix along with a sample-barcoded 5' primer. A template-switch 5' adaptor carrying 12 random nucleotides introduced a unique molecular identifier onto each TCR beta cDNA molecule. Each sample yielded at least 3 million CDR3-containing paired-end reads. First-strand cDNA was synthesized from all RNA with the Mint cDNA synthesis kit, primed by a TRBC-specific oligonucleotide. After uracil-DNA glycosylase treatment, a first 18-cycle PCR used universal primers M1SS and BC2_uni_R on all cDNA. Under the source paper's analysis protocol: For normalization, 1 million high-quality reads, each with a distinct molecular identifier, were randomly selected from each sample. Instead of being binned into consensus sequences, reads that shared molecular identifiers were thrown out. CDR3 identification, clonotype clustering and error correction used MiTCR with a Q25 quality threshold and the strictest error-elimination algorithm. A nonparametric unseen species model using Euler transformation provided a lower-bound estimate of total TCR beta diversity. TCRdb redid the processing of the public reads, applying fastp at Q25 and MiXCR, and retained in-frame beta chains. Rows merge per CDR3 protein into single entries with the most common DNA and genes. TCRdb, rather than the study authors, made the V and J calls. This sample holds roughly 1,800,000 distinct CDR3 sequences; around 50% were observed only once. The ten largest clones represent around 2.1% of the sample.

The sample comes from a study of blood T cells in healthy people across ages (dated by TCRdb to the mid-2010s). At the level of the whole study: Template switching captured roughly one uniquely barcoded TCR beta cDNA molecule per two T cells in model experiments. To track age-related changes in TCR beta repertoire diversity, the study relied on deep sequencing normalized with unique cDNA molecular identifiers. Four age groups were formed from the donors: young (average roughly 16 years), middle-aged (approximately 40), aged (approximately 60) and long-lived (roughly 88). To avoid experimental bias, donors of different ages were randomly spread across the sequencing lanes. Two additional independent replicas of 1 million unique cDNA reads from the same blood draw were analyzed for two donors (one aged 18 to 30 and one aged 80 or older).

The germline V gene encodes CDR1 MNHEY and CDR2 SMNVEV (reference sequence). Cut back by 10 bases and 1 base, the V and J ends lie 8 bases apart. The CDR3 covers 12 residues, taking in both the cysteine and the phenylalanine. CDR3 DNA only is kept here, 36 bases in frame from base 1. The study at large found these results: Estimates of total diversity based on one million sequenced T cells were regarded as lower bounds and as underestimates. Because donor CMV infection status was unknown, age-related changes in expanded clonotypes were potentially confounded. Compared with the aged group, the long-lived group had more naive CD4+ T cells, fewer expanded clones and increased TCR diversity, a pattern suggesting age selection. The percentage of naive T cells measured by flow cytometry correlated strongly with observed TCR beta diversity. Bulk unsorted PBMC profiling prevented conclusive comparison of naive and antigen-experienced compartments. Observed TCR beta diversity per million T cells fell roughly linearly with age, and a significant reduction was already apparent by age around 36.

The clonotype was recovered from a woman aged 40 to 50 in good health. Sequenced material: blood. The chain joins TRBV27 to TRBJ2-4; there is no confident call for the D gene. The DNA reads as follows: TGTGCCACTGGAAGGGCCAAAAACATTCAGTACTTC. This sequence encodes CATGRAKNIQYF.